Described below is a single T cell receptor beta chain sequence and its context. Only in-frame clones appear in the TCRdb table, and some are missing; sequencing was by immunoSEQ multiplex PCR. The sample carries some 250,000 clones, less than 90% recorded once. This sample stems from a study of blood T cell repertoires in COVID-19. About the research overall: T cells, B-cell-depleted T cells, or PBMCs provided the cDNA or gDNA that served as material.

In germline, CDR1 is MNHEY, CDR2 SMNVEV (reference sequence). The CDR3 length is 17 residues. J gave up 6 bases and V 2 bases, and 7 bases lay outside the gene matches. The TCR was taken from a man between 60 and 75 years old with acute or convalescent COVID-19. Specimen: peripheral blood. The chain combines TRBV27 with TRBJ2-2, with 12 bases aligning to TRBD2. CDR3: CASSLTPGLAGPGELFF. The CDR3 coding sequence is TGTGCCAGCAGTTTAACGCCGGGACTAGCGGGTCCCGGGGAGCTGTTTTTT.